A selection of T cell receptor beta chains follows, all from one sample in a study of blood T cell repertoires in COVID-19. The protocol was immunoSEQ multiplex PCR, while the TCRdb copy is restricted to in-frame clones and leaves out a portion. Among fewer than 350,000 clones listed, 81% were seen once. The material sequenced was peripheral blood. The source is a woman in her sixties or seventies with active or convalescent COVID-19. Each CDR3 is given with its conserved first and last residue. D genes are given only for firm matches. Where a row states a size, it is once, few, many or the class of an expanded clone; other rows omit it.

d_call j_call clone_size v_call cdr3_aa cdr3_nt
TRBD2 TRBJ2-1 NA TRBV7-9 CASSPTGGGSYNEQFF TGTGCCAGCAGCCCGACGGGGGGGGGATCCTACAATGAGCAGTTCTTC
NA TRBJ1-2 NA TRBV9 CASSVDGFNYGYTF TGTGCCAGCAGCGTAGACGGGTTTAACTATGGCTACACCTTC
NA TRBJ1-2 NA TRBV11-2 CASSLSTGEFYTF TGTGCCAGCAGCTTAAGCACAGGAGAATTTTACACCTTC
TRBD2 TRBJ2-1 NA TRBV5-1 CASSGLAGGPSSYNEQFF TGCGCCAGCAGCGGACTAGCGGGGGGGCCAAGCTCCTACAATGAGCAGTTCTTC
NA TRBJ2-2 few TRBV2 CASRETEGVSRTNTGELFF TGTGCCAGCAGGGAGACAGAGGGGGTAAGTAGAACGAACACCGGGGAGCTGTTTTTT
TRBD1 TRBJ1-2 NA TRBV4-2 CASNRGQGDGYTF TGTGCCAGCAACCGGGGACAGGGAGATGGCTACACCTTC
NA TRBJ1-3 NA TRBV18 CASSQLGGNSGNTIYF TGTGCCAGCTCACAACTAGGGGGAAACTCTGGAAACACCATATATTTT
TRBD1 TRBJ2-1 NA TRBV6-4 CASSETGGRNNEQFF TGTGCCAGCAGTGAGACAGGGGGACGGAACAATGAGCAGTTCTTC
NA TRBJ1-2 NA TRBV6-5 CASSYTGQFYGYTF TGTGCCAGCAGTTATACCGGACAATTCTATGGCTACACCTTC
NA TRBJ1-2 few TRBV7-9 CASSPDRQVYGYTF TGTGCCAGCAGCCCTGACCGACAGGTCTATGGCTACACCTTC
NA TRBJ1-1 NA TRBV27 CASRPGGGYTEAFF TGTGCCAGCAGACCTGGGGGGGGTTACACTGAAGCTTTCTTT
TRBD1 TRBJ2-7 many TRBV7-2 CASSTDGGQGAGEQYF TGTGCCAGCAGTACGGACGGGGGCCAGGGGGCGGGCGAGCAGTACTTC
TRBD1 TRBJ1-6 NA TRBV4-1 CASSSGQGEYSPLHF TGCGCCAGCAGCTCCGGACAGGGGGAGTATTCACCCCTCCACTTT
TRBD2 TRBJ2-5 few TRBV5-4 CASSPGGAEGETQYF TGTGCCAGCAGCCCCGGGGGGGCGGAGGGGGAGACCCAGTACTTC
NA TRBJ2-4 NA TRBV5-6 CASSLGLGGRIKNIQYF TGTGCCAGCAGCTTGGGATTGGGGGGGCGGATCAAAAACATTCAGTACTTC
NA TRBJ2-3 NA TRBV5-4 CASSPQGGGTDTQYF TGTGCCAGCAGCCCACAGGGTGGGGGCACAGATACGCAGTATTTT
NA TRBJ1-4 NA TRBV27 CASSPVATNEKLFF TGTGCCAGCAGCCCAGTTGCAACTAATGAAAAACTGTTTTTT
NA TRBJ2-1 once TRBV5-6 CASSFGGIYNEQFF TGTGCCAGCAGCTTCGGGGGTATTTACAATGAGCAGTTCTTC
NA TRBJ1-1 NA TRBV18 CASSPNQGNTEAFF TGTGCCAGCTCACCTAATCAGGGGAACACTGAAGCTTTCTTT
NA TRBJ1-4 NA TRBV4-2 CASSQEGGHDEKLFF TGTGCCAGCAGCCAAGAGGGGGGGCATGATGAAAAACTGTTTTTT
TRBD1 TRBJ2-4 NA TRBV18 CASSPQGTGYLAKNIQYF TGTGCCAGCTCACCACAAGGGACAGGGTACTTAGCCAAAAACATTCAGTACTTC
NA TRBJ1-4 few TRBV29-1 CSVGKGLSEKLFF TGCAGCGTTGGGAAAGGACTTAGCGAAAAACTGTTTTTT
NA TRBJ2-2 NA TRBV7-3 CASSLRTAHTGELFF TGTGCCAGCAGCTTAAGGACAGCCCACACCGGGGAGCTGTTTTTT
NA TRBJ1-5 NA TRBV19 CASTSSSNQPQHF TGTGCAAGTACTTCTTCGAGCAATCAGCCCCAGCATTTT
TRBD2 TRBJ2-3 NA TRBV2 CASSEATGLAGEITDTQYF TGTGCCAGCAGTGAAGCGACCGGACTAGCGGGGGAGATCACAGATACGCAGTATTTT
TRBD2 TRBJ2-1 NA TRBV6-5 CASRTGTSYGRRFF TGTGCCAGCAGGACCGGGACTAGCTATGGGAGGCGGTTCTTC
NA TRBJ2-1 once TRBV3-1/TRBV3-2 CATSLASSYNEQFF TGTGCCACTTCGCTCGCTAGCTCCTACAATGAGCAGTTCTTC
TRBD1 TRBJ1-2 many TRBV6-6 CASSSDRAGYTF TGTGCCAGCAGTTCCGACAGGGCTGGCTACACCTTC
NA TRBJ2-7 NA TRBV27 CATSTGAYEQYF TGTGCCACCTCGACAGGAGCCTACGAGCAGTACTTC
NA TRBJ1-1 few TRBV5-4 CASSFGGLENTEAFF TGTGCCAGCAGCTTCGGGGGTTTAGAGAACACTGAAGCTTTCTTT
NA TRBJ2-7 NA TRBV6-5 CASSYSMGGGGEQYF TGTGCCAGCAGTTACTCGATGGGGGGAGGAGGCGAGCAGTACTTC
TRBD1 TRBJ2-1 NA TRBV18 CASSLRTGYNEQFF TGTGCCAGCTCCCTCCGGACAGGTTACAATGAGCAGTTCTTC
TRBD1 TRBJ1-2 few TRBV6-5 CASSNSGTGGGYGYTF TGTGCCAGCAGTAACTCCGGGACAGGGGGCGGCTATGGCTACACCTTC
NA TRBJ2-1 NA TRBV12-3/TRBV12-4 CASSFSPDNEQFF TGTGCCAGCAGTTTTTCCCCCGACAATGAGCAGTTCTTC
TRBD1 TRBJ2-5 NA TRBV7-9 CASSLGQGPQETQYF TGTGCCAGCAGCTTAGGACAGGGACCCCAAGAGACCCAGTACTTC
NA TRBJ1-1 NA TRBV9 CASSFTPSTEAFF TGTGCCAGCAGCTTCACTCCCTCCACTGAAGCTTTCTTT
TRBD2 TRBJ2-3 NA TRBV6-6 CASSYRGGATDTQYF TGTGCCAGCAGTTACCGCGGGGGGGCTACAGATACGCAGTATTTT
TRBD2 TRBJ2-1 NA TRBV7-2 CASSPWSGGADNEQFF TGTGCCAGCAGCCCTTGGAGCGGGGGGGCCGACAATGAGCAGTTCTTC
TRBD2 TRBJ2-3 NA TRBV3-1/TRBV3-2 CASSQILAGGTSTDTQYF TGTGCCAGCAGCCAAATACTAGCGGGGGGGACTAGCACAGATACGCAGTATTTT
NA TRBJ2-2 NA TRBV4-1 CASSQAMGQGNTGELFF TGCGCCAGCAGCCAAGCTATGGGGCAGGGGAACACCGGGGAGCTGTTTTTT
NA TRBJ2-6 NA TRBV18 CASSPRAQQVYVLTF TGTGCCAGCTCACCACGGGCCCAACAGGTTTACGTCCTGACTTTC
TRBD2 TRBJ2-3 NA TRBV4-2 CASSQGLAGGPGTDTQYF TGTGCCAGCAGCCAAGGACTAGCGGGGGGGCCGGGCACAGATACGCAGTATTTT
NA TRBJ1-6 NA TRBV30 CAWSVPDTYNSPLHF TGTGCCTGGAGTGTACCGGACACCTATAATTCACCCCTCCACTTT
NA TRBJ1-5 NA TRBV15 CATRASADYSNQPQHF TGTGCCACCAGGGCCTCAGCGGATTATAGCAATCAGCCCCAGCATTTT
TRBD2 TRBJ2-3 few TRBV7-3 CASSPMGLAGGNTQYF TGTGCCAGCAGCCCGATGGGCCTAGCGGGGGGAAATACGCAGTATTTT
TRBD1 TRBJ1-2 NA TRBV5-4 CASSFGQDGGYTF TGTGCCAGCAGCTTTGGACAGGATGGTGGCTACACCTTC